Sequencing of this T cell receptor beta chain was carried out in a study of T cell responses to AZD1222 COVID-19 vaccine. The assay was immunoSEQ multiplex PCR, and TCRdb's table has in-frame clones only and misses some. Of approximately 110,000 clones in the sample, around 85% were seen once. Analyses pooled second doses at about 4 or about 12 weeks. Between the trimmed V and J ends, which lost 0 bases and 10 bases, there was a span of 18 bases. Germline V gene data show CDR1 as MGHRA and CDR2 as YSYEKL. The CDR3 runs 16 residues. Notes on the study in general: Sampling captured repertoires only after the peak T cell response. The donor group comprised mostly white British people and more females; the analysis possibly underestimated clonal diversity.

Points on this clone: Its antigen is not identified.

V is TRBV4-1 and J is TRBJ1-4, with D possibly matching TRBD1 (5 bases). The sequence was obtained from an adult who received the AZD1222 COVID-19 vaccine. This material consisted of peripheral blood, taken 28 days after the second AZD1222 dose. CDR3 coding DNA: TGCGCCAGCAGCCAAGATCCGGGGGAAAATCGAGGAAAACTGTTTTTT. As protein: CASSQDPGENRGKLFF.